This T cell receptor beta chain was found in a study of technical replicates of blood from a handful of donors. The repertoire was sequenced with immunoSEQ multiplex PCR; TCRdb's copy has only in-frame clones and lacks some. The table includes about 100,000 clones, 95% to 96% detected once. CDR1 and CDR2 (germline): MGHDK, SYGVNS. The CDR3 has 14 residues. Trimming cost V 1 base and J 4 bases, with 11 bases left between them. The sequencing sample was made of T cells isolated from PBMCs. The TCR originated in a human donor in good health. The rearrangement uses TRBV25-1 and TRBJ2-7, with TRBD1 as a possible D gene (6 bases). The CDR3 here is CASSESGEAYEQYF. The CDR3 DNA is TGTGCCAGCAGTGAATCAGGGGAAGCGTACGAGCAGTACTTC.